This T cell receptor beta chain was sequenced during a study of cytomegalovirus exposure and HLA in healthy donors. This clone showed up just once. V was pared by 7 bases and J by 1 base, with 14 bases between. Germline assignment: CDR1 SNHLY and CDR2 FYNNEI. The CDR3 totals 14 residues. A multiplex PCR was run with 60 Vbeta primers and 13 Jbeta primers. Profiled with immunoSEQ multiplex PCR; TCRdb holds only in-frame clones, not every one. The sample records around 160,000 clones, about 76% being singletons. The sample comprised PBMCs. This sequence originates from a male donor in good health and CMV-seropositive. This chain links TRBV2 with TRBJ2-7; the D gene is possibly TRBD2 (5 bases). CDR3 in DNA: TGTGCCAGCATTAAGGAGCGGCAATCCTACGAGCAGTACTTC. Its protein product is CASIKERQSYEQYF.